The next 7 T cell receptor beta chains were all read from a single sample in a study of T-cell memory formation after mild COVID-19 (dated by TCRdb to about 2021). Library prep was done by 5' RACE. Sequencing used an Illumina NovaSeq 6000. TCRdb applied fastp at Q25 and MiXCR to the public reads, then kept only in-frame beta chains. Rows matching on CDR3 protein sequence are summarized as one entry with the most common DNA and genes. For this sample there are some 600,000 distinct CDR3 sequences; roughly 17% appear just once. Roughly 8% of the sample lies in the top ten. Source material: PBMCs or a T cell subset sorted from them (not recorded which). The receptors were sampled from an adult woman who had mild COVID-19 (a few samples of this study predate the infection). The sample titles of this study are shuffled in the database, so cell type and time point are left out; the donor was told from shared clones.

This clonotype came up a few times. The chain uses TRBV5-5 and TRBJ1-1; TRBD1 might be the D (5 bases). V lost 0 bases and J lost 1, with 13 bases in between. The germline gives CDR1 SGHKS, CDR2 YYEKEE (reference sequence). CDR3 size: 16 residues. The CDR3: CASSLVPGRRNTEAFF. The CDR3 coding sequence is TGTGCCAGCAGCTTGGTACCGGGACGCAGGAACACTGAAGCTTTCTTT.

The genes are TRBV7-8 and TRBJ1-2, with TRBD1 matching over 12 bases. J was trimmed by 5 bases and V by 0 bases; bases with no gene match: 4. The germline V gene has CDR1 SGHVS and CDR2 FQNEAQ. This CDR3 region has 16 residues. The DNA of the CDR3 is TGTGCCAGCAGCTTAGCCGGGACAGGGGGCTGGTATGGCTACACCTTC. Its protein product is CASSLAGTGGWYGYTF.

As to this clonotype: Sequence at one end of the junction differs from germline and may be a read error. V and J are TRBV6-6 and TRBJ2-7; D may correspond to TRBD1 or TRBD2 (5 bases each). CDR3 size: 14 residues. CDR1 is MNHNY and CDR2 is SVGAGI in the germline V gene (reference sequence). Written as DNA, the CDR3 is TGTGCCAGCAGACAGGAGGCAGGGTCTTTGGGGACGGACTTC. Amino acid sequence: CASRQEAGSLGTDF.

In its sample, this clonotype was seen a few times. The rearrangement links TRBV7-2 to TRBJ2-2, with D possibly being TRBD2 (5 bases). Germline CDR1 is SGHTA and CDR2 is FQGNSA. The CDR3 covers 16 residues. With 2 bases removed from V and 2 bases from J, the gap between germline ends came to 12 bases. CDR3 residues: CASSLSPGINTGELFF. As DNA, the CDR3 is TGTGCCAGCAGCTTATCTCCGGGGATCAACACCGGGGAGCTGTTTTTT.

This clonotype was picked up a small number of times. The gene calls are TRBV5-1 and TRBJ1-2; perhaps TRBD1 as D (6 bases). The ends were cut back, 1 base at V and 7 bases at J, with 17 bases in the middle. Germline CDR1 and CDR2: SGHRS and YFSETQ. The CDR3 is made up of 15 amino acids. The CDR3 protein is CASSLSLTGIGGYTF. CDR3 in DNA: TGCGCCAGCAGCTTGTCCCTTACAGGGATAGGTGGCTACACCTTC.

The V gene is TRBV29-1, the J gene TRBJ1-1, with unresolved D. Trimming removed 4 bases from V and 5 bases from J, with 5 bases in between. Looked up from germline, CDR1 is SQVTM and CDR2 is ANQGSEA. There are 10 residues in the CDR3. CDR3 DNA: TGCAGCGTTGTTGTGACTGAAGCTTTCTTT. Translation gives CSVVVTEAFF.

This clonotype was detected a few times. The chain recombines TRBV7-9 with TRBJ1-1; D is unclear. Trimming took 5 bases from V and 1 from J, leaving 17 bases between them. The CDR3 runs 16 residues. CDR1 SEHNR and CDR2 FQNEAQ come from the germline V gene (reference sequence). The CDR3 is CASSPGWGGENTEAFF. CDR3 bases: TGTGCCAGCAGCCCTGGATGGGGTGGGGAGAACACTGAAGCTTTCTTT.